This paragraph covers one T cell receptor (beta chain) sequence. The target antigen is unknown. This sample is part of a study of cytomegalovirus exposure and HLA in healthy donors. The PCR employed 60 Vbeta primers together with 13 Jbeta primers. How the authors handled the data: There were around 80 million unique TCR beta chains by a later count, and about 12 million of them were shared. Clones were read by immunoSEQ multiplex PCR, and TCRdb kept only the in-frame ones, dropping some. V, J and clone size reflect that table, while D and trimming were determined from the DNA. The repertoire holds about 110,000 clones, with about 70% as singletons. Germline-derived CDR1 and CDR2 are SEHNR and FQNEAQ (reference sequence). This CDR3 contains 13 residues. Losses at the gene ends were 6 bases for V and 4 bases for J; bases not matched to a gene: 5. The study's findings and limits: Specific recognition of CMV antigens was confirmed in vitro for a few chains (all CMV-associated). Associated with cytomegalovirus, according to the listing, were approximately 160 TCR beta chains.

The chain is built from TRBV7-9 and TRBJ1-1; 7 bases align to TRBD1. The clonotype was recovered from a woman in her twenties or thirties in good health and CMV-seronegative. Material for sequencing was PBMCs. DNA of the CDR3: TGTGCCAGCAGGACCGCAGGGGGCACTGAAGCTTTCTTT. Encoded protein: CASRTAGGTEAFF.